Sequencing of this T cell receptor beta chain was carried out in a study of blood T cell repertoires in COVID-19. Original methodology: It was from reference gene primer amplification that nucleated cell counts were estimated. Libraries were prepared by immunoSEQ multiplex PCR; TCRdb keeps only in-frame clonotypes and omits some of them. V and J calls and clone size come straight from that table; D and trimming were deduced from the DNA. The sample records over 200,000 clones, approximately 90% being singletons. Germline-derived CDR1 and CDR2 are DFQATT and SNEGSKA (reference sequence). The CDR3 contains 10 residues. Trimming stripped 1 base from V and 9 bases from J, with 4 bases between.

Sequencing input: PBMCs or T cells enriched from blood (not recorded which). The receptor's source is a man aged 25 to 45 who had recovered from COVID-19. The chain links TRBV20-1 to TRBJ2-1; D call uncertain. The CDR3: CSARVVEQFF. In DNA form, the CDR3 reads TGCAGTGCTAGAGTCGTTGAGCAGTTCTTC.